The sequence of this T cell receptor (beta chain) was determined in a study of blood T cell repertoires in COVID-19. Looking at the study overall: COVID-19 samples collected from the United States, Italy and Spain covered acute and convalescent phases. The cDNA or gDNA used as material had been derived from T cells, B-cell-depleted T cells, or PBMCs.

V was pared by 8 bases and J by 1 base, with 14 bases between. This CDR3 spans 14 amino acids. Looked up from germline, CDR1 is SGHTA and CDR2 is FQGNSA. The Seattle site enrolled patients during active infection and followed them longitudinally. The authors' processing: Amplification from reference gene primers served as the basis for estimated nucleated cell counts. Data came from immunoSEQ multiplex PCR; TCRdb stores just in-frame clones and leaves some out. V and J calls and clone size are as listed in that table; D and trimming were resolved from the DNA. Here the sample spans roughly 150,000 clones, 84% being singletons.

This TCR derives from a woman older than 75 with COVID-19, enrolled during active disease. The rearrangement joins TRBV7-2 to TRBJ1-1; possible D gene TRBD1, 5 bases. Specimen: peripheral blood. As DNA, the CDR3 is TGTGCCAGCGGCTACCGGGGGGGGAACACTGAAGCTTTCTTT. Encoded protein: CASGYRGGNTEAFF. The full variable domain, with the rest looked up from reference TRBV7-2 and TRBJ1-1, is GAGVSQSPSNKVTEKGKDVELRCDPISGHTALYWYRQSLGQGLEFLIYFQGNSAPDKSGLPSDRFSAERTGGSVSTLTIQRTQQEDSAVYLCASGYRGGNTEAFFGQGTRLTVV.